This T cell receptor (beta chain) was observed in a study of a mutant IDH1 vaccine in newly diagnosed glioma (dated by TCRdb to the early 2020s). For the wider study: Of the roughly 30 treated patients, 62.5% were male and about 40% were female, and a mean age of approximately 40 years was recorded. For exploratory analyses, longitudinal TCRB deep sequencing was carried out in around 26 treated patients wherever samples were available. Before enrollment, most patients had been given radiochemotherapy with temozolomide as standard therapy, while the rest had received either radiotherapy alone or temozolomide alone. Peripheral blood was drawn at six visits: V03 (baseline), V05, V07, V10, V12 and V13.

The library came from the immunoSEQ multiplex PCR assay. The hsTCRB Kit was used according to the manufacturer's protocol to amplify rearranged TCR beta chain sequences. Sequencing of TCRB libraries was carried out on an Illumina MiSeq. The source study handled its data this way. The kit vendor's proprietary platform handled demultiplexing, trimming and gene mapping. The table was pulled from immuneACCESS by TCRdb, which kept in-frame rearrangements only. Such tables lose some clones; where checked, under half of the loss comes from unresolved V genes, and the rest has no known cause. The DNA was the basis for D and trimming; V, J and clone size are from that table. Present in this sample are around 100,000 clones, roughly 80% of which were seen just once. The ten largest make up about 5.2% of the sample. Findings and caveats that apply to the study as a whole: Immune responses induced by the vaccine were seen in 93.3% of patients across multiple MHC alleles. PBMC samples for TCRB deep sequencing were selected based on availability. Pseudoprogression appeared unrelated to alterations in the top peripheral T cell clonotypes detected by TCRB sequencing. It was noted by the authors that analyses of patient blood samples could not be reproduced owing to sample limitations.

Worth noting for this clone: The antigen this receptor binds is unknown. Per-base qualities were not stored, and no clone one base away is much larger.

What the time point label conveys for this sample: baseline, week 1 (first vaccination visit). The treatment or condition label of this sample denotes: pre-vaccination baseline after standard-of-care therapy. Newly diagnosed WHO grade 3 or 4 IDH1-mutant astrocytomas showing loss of nuclear ATRX were present in the donors. The samples were drawn from NOA16, a multicentre, single-arm, open-label phase I trial in Germany that tested a mutant IDH1 peptide vaccine in humans for the first time. Blood drawn at visit V03 was used as the baseline sample for immunogenicity testing. The DNeasy Blood and Tissue Kit was used to extract genomic DNA from EDTA blood for TCRB sequencing. V ends up 4 bases short and J 3 bases short, with an unmatched junction base count of 9. CDR1 SGHDT and CDR2 YYEEEE are derived from the germline V gene. Including cysteine and phenylalanine, the CDR3 has 16 amino acids. Only the CDR3 DNA is retained, 48 bases long and in frame from the first base.

The receptor comes from a man aged 35 to 55 with glioma. Some clones in this sample may be carry-over from other donors' samples. This sample comprised PBMCs, obtained from a glioma patient treated with radiotherapy, temozolomide or both. The chain employs TRBV5-6 and TRBJ1-5; TRBD1 aligns with 8 central bases. The bases are TGTGCCAGCAGCGAAGAAGGGACAGGTTCCAATCAGCCCCAGCATTTT. Its coded protein is CASSEEGTGSNQPQHF. Where the CDR3 stops, the reference TRBV5-6 and TRBJ1-5 genes take over; the full variable domain is DAGVTQSPTHLIKTRGQQVTLRCSPKSGHDTVSWYQQALGQGPQFIFQYYEEEERQRGNFPDRFSGHQFPNYSSELNVNALLLGDSALYLCASSEEGTGSNQPQHFGDGTRLSIL.